What follows is one TCR beta chain and its context. Its specific antigen is unknown. One base away there is no much larger clone; base qualities are not given. The immunoSEQ Assay was used to sequence TCRbeta CDR3 regions. After extraction, genomic DNA underwent amplification by bias-controlled multiplex PCR, followed by high-throughput sequencing. The paper's data handling went like this. Collapsing and filtering of sequences were performed to quantify the absolute abundance of each unique TCRbeta CDR3 region. T cell fraction was estimated by normalization of TCRbeta template counts to usable DNA, with usable DNA being measured through amplification of reference genes present in all nucleated cells. Repertoire TCRs were annotated as SARS-CoV-2-specific by exact matching of V gene, CDR3 amino acid sequence and J gene to a known reactive TCR set. The reference SARS-CoV-2 TCR set was obtained from MIRA and was filtered for enrichment in COVID-19-positive ImmuneCODE repertoires, whereby public or cross-reactive TCRs were removed. Based on the MIRA antigens, annotated TCRs were further analysed at the level of specific ORF or position within ORF. Breadth was defined as the number of annotated unique rearrangements divided by the total number of unique productive rearrangements, and depth was defined as the summed frequency of the annotated unique rearrangements. Two-sided Wilcoxon rank-sum tests were used to compare TCR breadth between groups. The immuneACCESS repertoire file appears here via TCRdb, limited to in-frame rearrangements. These files lack a portion of the clones; in checked studies, under half of the deficit traces to unresolved V genes, and the cause of the others is not known. The V and J calls and clone size come from that table; D and trimming were worked out from the DNA. The sample data list 400,000 or so clones, and 70% to 90% of these were observed just once. The top ten constitute about 3.6% of the sample.

In the germline V gene, CDR1 corresponds to SGHRS and CDR2 to YFSETQ. The germline ends are 17 bases apart after V is trimmed by 2 bases and J by 14 bases. The CDR3 has 14 amino acids, counting the end cysteine and phenylalanine. The retained sequence is limited to the CDR3, 42 bases, with the frame set at the first base. This sample is drawn from a study of Ad26.COV2.S vaccination and SARS-CoV-2 variants (dated by TCRdb to the early 2020s). Concerning the study at large: Vaccine-arm donors were drawn from COV1001, a multicentre, randomized, double-blind, placebo-controlled phase I-IIa trial of Ad26.COV2.S in healthy adults. Ad26.COV2.S was given intramuscularly at 5x10^10 or 1x10^11 viral particles, as a single shot or as two shots 56 days apart. Sequencing of the TCRbeta repertoire served to evaluate the specificity and breadth of SARS-CoV-2-reactive T cell receptors following Ad26.COV2.S vaccination. The TCR-sequenced set comprised about 32 samples: approximately 20 Ad26.COV2.S vaccine recipients, 5 placebo recipients and 8 SARS-CoV-2 convalescent individuals. Trial participants were randomized into five groups of five: low-dose or high-dose Ad26.COV2.S given once or twice, or placebo on both occasions. Blinding of investigators to trial group allocation was maintained during experiments and outcome assessment.

General conclusions and limits of the study: The authors noted that the TCR breadth and depth analyses may have underestimated total T cell responses. Spike-specific TCR breadth was higher in Ad26.COV2.S recipients than in placebo recipients (P = 0.0014). Substantial breadth of spike-specific CD8+ and CD4+ T cell responses was reported after vaccination. Comparable non-spike TCR breadth was observed between vaccine and placebo recipients, consistent with only spike being contained in the vaccine. The study was not powered for comparison of responses between vaccine doses or regimens.

Per the publication, the treatment or condition label means: some 20 received Ad26.COV2.S at low or high dose, single or two shots; roughly 5 received placebo; per-sample allocation not given. Repertoires of vaccine and placebo recipients were sequenced from samples taken on day 63 after the first injection. Cohort 1b enrolled 25 to 30 adults aged 18-55 years at a single site in Boston, USA, between 29 July and 7 August 2020. Ad26.COV2.S was a replication-incompetent adenovirus type 26 vector that expressed a prefusion-stabilized SARS-CoV-2 spike protein derived from the original Wuhan strain. The sequencing here drew on peripheral blood, taken in a trial of Ad26.COV2.S vaccine versus placebo. The origin of this receptor is a person aged 18-60 years who received the Ad26.COV2.S COVID-19 vaccine or a placebo. The chain was built from TRBV5-1 and TRBJ1-6, with a tentative D gene TRBD1 over 5 matching bases. The CDR3 here reads CASSFGEQQGSLHF. At the DNA level, the sequence is TGCGCCAGCAGCTTTGGAGAACAGCAGGGATCCCTCCACTTT.